These T cell receptor beta chains were read from a single sample in a study of T-cell reconstitution after alpha-beta-depleted transplantation in children. MiXCR, run by TCRdb on the PCR reads, gives a single entry per CDR3 protein. The table records hundreds of thousands of distinct CDR3 sequences, around 13% of them present only once. The sample consisted of PBMCs, mostly from graft donor cells, taken 360 days after TCRalphabeta/CD19-depleted stem cell transplant. The receptor set was obtained from a male patient aged 10 to 17 who had a stem cell transplant for acute myeloid leukemia, so the T cells may come from the graft donor. Each CDR3 is given with its conserved first and last residue. Fields, in order: J gene, D gene, clone size, V gene, CDR3 DNA, CDR3 protein. A D gene is named only where the DNA matches it firmly. The size field is filled for only some rows; it gives once, few, many or a size class.

j_call: TRBJ1-6; d_call: TRBD1; clone_size: NA; v_call: TRBV29-1; cdr3_nt: TGCAGCGTTGCGGGGACAGATAATTCACCCCTCCACTTT; cdr3_aa: CSVAGTDNSPLHF
j_call: TRBJ2-1; d_call: TRBD2; clone_size: many; v_call: TRBV12-3/TRBV12-4; cdr3_nt: TGTGCCAACAGCGCTAGCGGGAACGTTGGTGAGCAGTTCTTC; cdr3_aa: CANSASGNVGEQFF
j_call: TRBJ2-7; d_call: NA; clone_size: few; v_call: TRBV7-2; cdr3_nt: TGTGCCAGCACCTTACCATTTGGGGCAGGGGTTTCCAACGAGCAGTACTTC; cdr3_aa: CASTLPFGAGVSNEQYF
j_call: TRBJ2-1; d_call: NA; clone_size: many; v_call: TRBV7-8; cdr3_nt: TGTGCCAGCAGCTTACATGAGGTGGCCAATGAGCAGTTCTTC; cdr3_aa: CASSLHEVANEQFF
j_call: TRBJ2-3; d_call: TRBD2; clone_size: NA; v_call: TRBV6-4; cdr3_nt: TGTGCCAGCAGTGACGGGGCGGGAGGGCCTTATACGCAGTATTTT; cdr3_aa: CASSDGAGGPYTQYF
j_call: TRBJ2-7; d_call: NA; clone_size: few; v_call: TRBV29-1; cdr3_nt: TGCAGCGTTGAAGATCAGGATAAGGCAGGGCGTGCAGGAGAGCAGTACTTC; cdr3_aa: CSVEDQDKAGRAGEQYF
j_call: TRBJ2-7; d_call: TRBD1; clone_size: few; v_call: TRBV7-8; cdr3_nt: TGTGCCAGCAGCTTCCTAGGACAGGGCTATCGCGAGCAGTACTTC; cdr3_aa: CASSFLGQGYREQYF
j_call: TRBJ1-1; d_call: NA; clone_size: many; v_call: TRBV20-1; cdr3_nt: TGCAGTGCTAGAGATACGGGGAACACTGAAGCTTTCTTT; cdr3_aa: CSARDTGNTEAFF
j_call: TRBJ1-6; d_call: TRBD1; clone_size: NA; v_call: TRBV4-3; cdr3_nt: TGCGCCAGCAGCCACTTACAGGGGCGGGATTCACCCCTCCACTTT; cdr3_aa: CASSHLQGRDSPLHF
j_call: TRBJ2-1; d_call: TRBD2; clone_size: few; v_call: TRBV24-1; cdr3_nt: TGTGCCACCAGACCAGCGGGAGGGCCTTCGAATGAGCAGTTCTTC; cdr3_aa: CATRPAGGPSNEQFF
j_call: TRBJ1-1; d_call: NA; clone_size: few; v_call: TRBV10-3; cdr3_nt: TGTGCCATCAAATTCGGGACTCAGAACACTGAAGCTTTCTTT; cdr3_aa: CAIKFGTQNTEAFF
j_call: TRBJ2-2; d_call: TRBD2; clone_size: few; v_call: TRBV29-1; cdr3_nt: TGCAGCGTTGAGCTAGCGGGAGATAGGGAGCTGTTTTTT; cdr3_aa: CSVELAGDRELFF
j_call: TRBJ2-5; d_call: NA; clone_size: many; v_call: TRBV7-3; cdr3_nt: TGTGCCAGCAGCTTAACGACTGATCAAGAGACCCAGTACTTC; cdr3_aa: CASSLTTDQETQYF
j_call: TRBJ2-1; d_call: TRBD1; clone_size: many; v_call: TRBV11-2; cdr3_nt: TGTGCCAGCAGCTTAGATCGGGACAGGGGGTACAATGAGCAGTTCTTC; cdr3_aa: CASSLDRDRGYNEQFF
j_call: TRBJ2-7; d_call: NA; clone_size: few; v_call: TRBV28; cdr3_nt: TGTGCCAGCAACCCCCGGGGAGCCAGCTCCTACGAGCAGTACTTC; cdr3_aa: CASNPRGASSYEQYF
j_call: TRBJ2-1; d_call: NA; clone_size: NA; v_call: TRBV29-1; cdr3_nt: TGCAGCGTCCAAAGGGGAGCGTACAATGAGCAGTTCTTC; cdr3_aa: CSVQRGAYNEQFF
j_call: TRBJ2-1; d_call: TRBD2; clone_size: few; v_call: TRBV7-3; cdr3_nt: TGTGCCAGCAGCTTTCGGACTAGCTACCTCAATGAGCAGTTCTTC; cdr3_aa: CASSFRTSYLNEQFF
j_call: TRBJ2-5; d_call: NA; clone_size: NA; v_call: TRBV6-5; cdr3_nt: TGTGCCAGCAGTAACTCAGAGACCCAGTACTTC; cdr3_aa: CASSNSETQYF
j_call: TRBJ2-7; d_call: NA; clone_size: few; v_call: TRBV15; cdr3_nt: TGTGCCACCAACGGGAGGGACAGCTACGAGCAGTACTTC; cdr3_aa: CATNGRDSYEQYF
j_call: TRBJ2-7; d_call: NA; clone_size: many; v_call: TRBV7-9; cdr3_nt: TGTGCCAGCAGCGGACCACTTGGGTACGAGCAGTACTTC; cdr3_aa: CASSGPLGYEQYF
j_call: TRBJ1-5; d_call: NA; clone_size: NA; v_call: TRBV6-1; cdr3_nt: TGTGCCAGCTACCCGGCCCAACCGGGGCAGCCCCAGCATTTT; cdr3_aa: CASYPAQPGQPQHF
j_call: TRBJ2-1; d_call: NA; clone_size: many; v_call: TRBV11-2; cdr3_nt: TGTGCCAGCAGCTTAGAGAGGGCAGGGGCTTCGACTAGGGGGCCTTTGGAGCAGTTCTTC; cdr3_aa: CASSLERAGASTRGPLEQFF
j_call: TRBJ2-6; d_call: NA; clone_size: NA; v_call: TRBV7-3; cdr3_nt: TGTGCCAGCAGCTTAATGGTGAGGGCAGCCTCTGGGGCCAACGTCCTGACTTTC; cdr3_aa: CASSLMVRAASGANVLTF
j_call: TRBJ2-5; d_call: NA; clone_size: NA; v_call: TRBV30; cdr3_nt: TGTGCCTGGAGTCTGGACCAAGAGACCCAGTACTTC; cdr3_aa: CAWSLDQETQYF
j_call: TRBJ2-5; d_call: NA; clone_size: few; v_call: TRBV28; cdr3_nt: TGTGCCAGCAGCCTAATGGCCGGAGGCGGGACCCAGTACTTC; cdr3_aa: CASSLMAGGGTQYF
j_call: TRBJ2-1; d_call: TRBD2; clone_size: NA; v_call: TRBV5-1; cdr3_nt: TGCGCCAGCAGCGCACTAGCGGGAGGCCCCTACAATGAGCAGTTCTTC; cdr3_aa: CASSALAGGPYNEQFF
j_call: TRBJ2-7; d_call: NA; clone_size: NA; v_call: TRBV28; cdr3_nt: TGTGCCAGCAGTTTCCTTGGGGAGTTTACCTACGAGCAGTACTTC; cdr3_aa: CASSFLGEFTYEQYF
j_call: TRBJ2-7; d_call: NA; clone_size: many; v_call: TRBV29-1; cdr3_nt: TGCAGCGCAGGGGGGGGGTCATCCTACGAGCAGTACTTC; cdr3_aa: CSAGGGSSYEQYF
j_call: TRBJ2-1; d_call: TRBD2; clone_size: once; v_call: TRBV5-1; cdr3_nt: TGCGCCAGCAGCTTGGAGGCTAGCGGGAGAATGGTGGGTGAGCAGTTCTTC; cdr3_aa: CASSLEASGRMVGEQFF
j_call: TRBJ2-1; d_call: NA; clone_size: few; v_call: TRBV7-7; cdr3_nt: TGTGCTAGCAGCCTCTCGGGTGGGGCATGGAATGAGCAGTTCTTC; cdr3_aa: CASSLSGGAWNEQFF
j_call: TRBJ2-1; d_call: NA; clone_size: NA; v_call: TRBV21-1; cdr3_nt: TGTGCCAGCCGTGTGAGGACAGGAGCCTACAATGAGCAGTTCTTC; cdr3_aa: CASRVRTGAYNEQFF
j_call: TRBJ2-7; d_call: TRBD2; clone_size: NA; v_call: TRBV7-9; cdr3_nt: TGTGCCAGCAGCCCCCGAGAGCGGGGAGTATCGTACGAGCAGTACTTC; cdr3_aa: CASSPRERGVSYEQYF
j_call: TRBJ1-1; d_call: NA; clone_size: few; v_call: TRBV29-1; cdr3_nt: TGCAGCGTTGAAAGGCCAGGGAACACTGAAGCTTTCTTT; cdr3_aa: CSVERPGNTEAFF
j_call: TRBJ2-3; d_call: TRBD1; clone_size: many; v_call: TRBV20-1; cdr3_nt: TGCAGTGCTAGACCGGGACAGGGAGTCTCGGATACGCAGTATTTT; cdr3_aa: CSARPGQGVSDTQYF
j_call: TRBJ1-1; d_call: NA; clone_size: many; v_call: TRBV29-1; cdr3_nt: TGCAGCGTAGGACACTCGAACACTGAAGCTTTCTTT; cdr3_aa: CSVGHSNTEAFF
j_call: TRBJ2-7; d_call: NA; clone_size: few; v_call: TRBV20-1; cdr3_nt: TGCAGTGCTACCCGCACAGGGCATCACTACGAGCAGTACTTC; cdr3_aa: CSATRTGHHYEQYF
j_call: TRBJ2-7; d_call: NA; clone_size: few; v_call: TRBV6-2/TRBV6-3; cdr3_nt: TGTGCCAGCAGACGGACTGTCTCCTACGAGCAGTACTTC; cdr3_aa: CASRRTVSYEQYF
j_call: TRBJ2-7; d_call: TRBD1; clone_size: few; v_call: TRBV12-3/TRBV12-4; cdr3_nt: TGTGCCAGCAGTCCAGGGACAGAGAGATGGTACGAGCAGTACTTC; cdr3_aa: CASSPGTERWYEQYF
j_call: TRBJ2-5; d_call: TRBD2; clone_size: NA; v_call: TRBV2; cdr3_nt: TGTGCCAGCAGTGACCGAAGACTAGCGGGAGTGGAGACCCAGTACTTC; cdr3_aa: CASSDRRLAGVETQYF
j_call: TRBJ2-3; d_call: NA; clone_size: many; v_call: TRBV7-2; cdr3_nt: TGTGCCAGCACCCGGAGCGGTTCCACAGATACGCAGTATTTT; cdr3_aa: CASTRSGSTDTQYF